This TCR beta chain originates from a study of shared clonotypes between healthy human individuals. Study context: The study used three CD4 naive, three CD4 memory, two CD8 naive and one CD8 memory plate per donor.

In the case of this clone: No antigen is known for it.

Regarding the study as a whole: All-four-donor shared clonotypes had higher generation probabilities than non-shared clonotypes did.

Deletions cut 0 bases from V and 6 bases from J, with 11 bases between. The CDR3 has 14 residues. Germline assignment: CDR1 SGHAT and CDR2 FQNNGV. Every immunoSEQ plate was one replicate of a subset's evenly spread DNA. Libraries were prepared by immunoSEQ multiplex PCR; TCRdb keeps only in-frame clonotypes and omits some of them. This table holds millions of clones, 95% found once. This TCR derives from a man younger than 30 in good health. Sequenced sample: naive CD4+ T cells sorted from blood. Subset noted: CD45RA+ positively selected. The chain joins TRBV11-2 to TRBJ1-2; D is perhaps TRBD1 (6 bases). The CDR3 coding sequence is TGTGCCAGCAGCTTAGATAGGGCAGGGGATGGCTACACCTTC. Its protein product is CASSLDRAGDGYTF.